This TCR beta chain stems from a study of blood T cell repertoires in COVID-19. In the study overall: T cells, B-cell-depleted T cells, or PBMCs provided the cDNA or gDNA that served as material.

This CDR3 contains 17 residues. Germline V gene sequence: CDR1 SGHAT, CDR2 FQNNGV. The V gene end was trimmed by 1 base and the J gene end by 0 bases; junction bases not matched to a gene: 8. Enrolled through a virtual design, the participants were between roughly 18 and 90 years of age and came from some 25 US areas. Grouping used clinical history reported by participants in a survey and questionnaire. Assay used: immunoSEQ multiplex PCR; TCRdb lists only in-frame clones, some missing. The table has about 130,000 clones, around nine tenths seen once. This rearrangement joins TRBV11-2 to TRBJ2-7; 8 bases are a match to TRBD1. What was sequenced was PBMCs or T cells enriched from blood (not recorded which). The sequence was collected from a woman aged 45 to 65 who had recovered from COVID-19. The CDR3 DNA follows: TGTGCCAGCAGCTTAGCCCCGCAGGGGGCCCGCTCCTACGAGCAGTACTTC. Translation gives CASSLAPQGARSYEQYF.